This T cell receptor beta chain originates from a study of identical twins. Every one of the donors was a healthy Caucasian. Using its own MiXCR run on the 5' RACE reads, TCRdb lists one record per CDR3 protein. The sample lists 430,000 or so distinct CDR3 sequences; around 24% were seen once. The CDR3 spans 13 residues. V lost 7 bases to trimming and J lost 3 bases, with 10 bases between them. Germline CDR1 MNHEY, CDR2 SVGEGT. These sequences were also reported in another study, on T cells expressing NK-cell markers. Per that paper: The TCR beta repertoires were obtained from sorted CD3+CD56+NKG2C+, CD3+CD56+NKG2C- and CD3+CD56-NKG2C+ T cells. Of CD8+ T cells, 1.0-7.0% belonged to dominant NKG2C+ clonotypes in several donors. No clear determination of HCMV specificity was made for expanded NKG2C+ T cell clones.

The rearrangement joins TRBV6-2 or TRBV6-3 to TRBJ2-1; tentatively, D is TRBD2 (6 bases). The material sequenced was CD4+ T cells sorted from blood. This clonotype originated in a woman in her late teens or twenties in good health. This CDR3 reads CASTAGFYNEQFF. The CDR3 DNA reads as TGTGCCAGCACAGCGGGCTTCTACAATGAGCAGTTCTTC.